A selection of T cell receptor beta chains follows, all from one sample in a study of human T cells and chemical hapten exposure. Each CDR3 protein is one row after TCRdb ran MiXCR on the 5' RACE reads. The sample gives tens of thousands of distinct CDR3 sequences, 7.7% of which show up once; over 2% is in the top ten. The receptors were gathered from a male donor in good health. Both conserved end residues are part of each CDR3. Each record gives: clone size, J gene, D gene, V gene, CDR3 protein, CDR3 DNA. D genes are given only for firm matches. The listing skips clone size in some rows; elsewhere it reads once, few, many or a size class.

many TRBJ2-1 - TRBV20-1 CSASTGDTYNEQFF TGCAGTGCTAGCACGGGAGACACATACAATGAGCAGTTCTTC
many TRBJ1-2 - TRBV29-1 CSVETETNYGYTF TGCAGCGTTGAGACAGAAACTAACTATGGCTACACCTTC
many TRBJ2-1 TRBD2 TRBV10-2 CASSESKYEREGFWHEQFF TGCGCCAGCAGTGAGTCGAAATACGAGCGGGAGGGTTTCTGGCATGAGCAGTTCTTC
- TRBJ2-3 - TRBV19 CASNPTHLGGWADTQYF TGTGCCAGTAATCCTACCCATCTAGGCGGTTGGGCAGATACGCAGTATTTT
- TRBJ2-7 - TRBV6-6 CASSTQGMYEQYF TGTGCCAGCAGTACACAGGGAATGTACGAGCAGTACTTC
many TRBJ1-4 TRBD1 TRBV20-1 CSATRQGGEKLFF TGCAGTGCTACCCGACAGGGTGGCGAAAAACTGTTTTTT
many TRBJ2-3 - TRBV6-4 CASSDSAGSTDTQYF TGTGCCAGCAGTGACTCCGCGGGGAGCACAGATACGCAGTATTTT
- TRBJ1-5 TRBD1 TRBV24-1 CASSSGTGVNQPQHF TGTGCCAGCAGTTCCGGGACAGGGGTCAATCAGCCCCAGCATTTT
few TRBJ2-7 TRBD1 TRBV29-1 CSARTGQGNEQYF TGCAGCGCCCGAACGGGACAGGGGAACGAGCAGTACTTC
- TRBJ2-7 TRBD1 TRBV12-3/TRBV12-4 CASSLLTGTGAYEQYF TGTGCCAGCAGTCTACTAACCGGGACAGGGGCCTACGAGCAGTACTTC
many TRBJ2-3 TRBD2 TRBV20-1 CSAGGEWTSGSDTQYF TGCAGTGCTGGAGGAGAGTGGACTAGCGGCTCAGATACGCAGTATTTT
- TRBJ2-5 - TRBV25-1 CASSPSPTDQETQYF TGTGCCAGCAGTCCCTCCCCGACAGACCAAGAGACCCAGTACTTC
- TRBJ1-5 - TRBV7-8 CASSLGSGGGNQPQHF TGTGCCAGCAGCTTAGGTAGTGGGGGCGGCAATCAGCCCCAGCATTTT
- TRBJ2-7 - TRBV10-2 CASNDFSYEQYF TGCGCCAGCAATGACTTCTCCTACGAGCAGTACTTC
- TRBJ2-6 TRBD1 TRBV6-5 CASSSKTGTAISGANVLTF TGTGCCAGCAGTTCGAAGACCGGGACAGCCATCTCTGGGGCCAACGTCCTGACTTTC
- TRBJ2-1 TRBD1 TRBV5-1 CASSVTGGTPYNEQFF TGCGCCAGCAGCGTCACAGGGGGCACCCCCTACAATGAGCAGTTCTTC
many TRBJ1-5 - TRBV4-1 CASSQVPGRRNNQPQHF TGCGCCAGCAGCCAAGTCCCGGGAAGGAGGAACAATCAGCCCCAGCATTTT
few TRBJ1-3 - TRBV7-2 CASSLGADSGNTIYF TGTGCCAGCAGCTTAGGTGCTGACTCTGGAAACACCATATATTTT
few TRBJ2-1 - TRBV20-1 CSAPKGVGAGDSYNEQFF TGCAGTGCGCCGAAGGGGGTTGGGGCGGGGGACTCCTACAATGAGCAGTTCTTC
- TRBJ1-1 TRBD1 TRBV5-1 CASSLDGTGFGTEAFF TGCGCCAGCAGCCTGGACGGGACAGGGTTTGGCACTGAAGCTTTCTTT
- TRBJ1-3 - TRBV10-3 CAIMAYDSRTGGNTIYF TGTGCCATCATGGCTTATGACAGTCGAACCGGCGGAAACACCATATATTTT
medium-sized TRBJ2-6 - TRBV6-4 CASSYDSSGANVLTF TGTGCCAGCAGTTACGACAGCTCTGGGGCCAACGTCCTGACTTTC
many TRBJ1-5 TRBD1 TRBV20-1 CSARGLIGTVSNQPQHF TGCAGTGCTAGAGGACTGATCGGGACAGTTAGCAATCAGCCCCAGCATTTT
few TRBJ2-7 - TRBV5-8 CASSLGPVSSYEQYF TGTGCCAGCAGCTTGGGGCCCGTCAGCTCCTACGAGCAGTACTTC
few TRBJ2-5 TRBD1 TRBV5-1 CASSPLGQRETQYF TGCGCCAGCAGCCCTTTGGGACAGAGAGAGACCCAGTACTTC
few TRBJ2-1 TRBD1 TRBV10-1 CASSESWTGGTGTNNEQFF TGCGCCAGCAGTGAGTCATGGACAGGGGGAACCGGGACTAACAATGAGCAGTTCTTC
many TRBJ2-5 - TRBV29-1 CSVEDRPGRKGETQYF TGCAGCGTTGAAGATCGTCCGGGGCGGAAGGGGGAGACCCAGTACTTC
many TRBJ2-5 - TRBV5-4 CASSPGHREETQYF TGTGCCAGCAGCCCGGGACACAGAGAAGAGACCCAGTACTTC
- TRBJ1-5 - TRBV6-2/TRBV6-3 CASSLRQDSDSNQPQHF TGTGCCAGCAGTTTACGACAGGACTCCGATAGCAATCAGCCCCAGCATTTT
few TRBJ2-7 TRBD2 TRBV4-3 CASSQAVSGGAFYEQYF TGCGCCAGCAGCCAAGCGGTCAGCGGGGGGGCCTTTTACGAGCAGTACTTC
many TRBJ1-1 - TRBV29-1 CSAGSQGDTEAFF TGCAGCGCTGGGTCCCAGGGAGACACTGAAGCTTTCTTT
few TRBJ2-5 - TRBV6-2/TRBV6-3 CASRRRAGETQYF TGTGCCAGCAGACGGAGGGCCGGTGAGACCCAGTACTTC
- TRBJ1-2 - TRBV3-1 CASSPRQSGYYGYTF TGTGCCAGCAGCCCTAGACAGAGTGGATACTATGGCTACACCTTC
many TRBJ2-3 TRBD2 TRBV7-6 CASSQLGGSSTDTQYF TGTGCCAGCAGCCAGCTCGGCGGGAGTAGCACAGATACGCAGTATTTT
many TRBJ2-7 TRBD1 TRBV29-1 CSGAGTGFPYEQYF TGCAGCGGGGCCGGGACAGGGTTCCCCTACGAGCAGTACTTC
- TRBJ1-6 - TRBV6-5 CASSYSKLQANSPLHF TGTGCCAGCAGTTACTCGAAATTACAGGCCAATTCACCCCTCCACTTT
few TRBJ1-1 - TRBV12-3/TRBV12-4 CASSLRGRWLTEAFF TGTGCCAGCAGTTTACGCGGGCGCTGGCTGACTGAAGCTTTCTTT
- TRBJ1-6 - TRBV7-6 CASSLAESSYNSPLHF TGTGCCAGCAGCTTAGCGGAGAGCTCCTATAATTCACCCCTCCACTTT
many TRBJ1-1 - TRBV12-3/TRBV12-4 CASSPAGFIGEAFF TGTGCCAGCAGTCCCGCTGGGTTTATAGGTGAAGCTTTCTTT
few TRBJ2-7 - TRBV27 CASSLGIPDYEQYF TGTGCCAGCTCGTTAGGCATTCCGGACTACGAGCAGTACTTC
- TRBJ2-6 - TRBV6-5 CASSIGAGANVLTF TGTGCCAGCAGTATTGGGGCCGGGGCCAACGTCCTGACTTTC
- TRBJ2-7 TRBD1 TRBV6-5 CASSSLTGKGYEQYF TGTGCCAGCAGTTCCTTGACAGGGAAGGGGTACGAGCAGTACTTC
many TRBJ2-2 - TRBV5-1 CASSLASSGSNTGELFF TGCGCCAGCAGCTTGGCGAGTAGCGGCTCGAACACCGGGGAGCTGTTTTTT
- TRBJ2-3 - TRBV6-6 CASSPPAGVRTDTQYF TGTGCCAGCAGTCCCCCAGCAGGGGTCCGCACAGATACGCAGTATTTT
few TRBJ1-5 - TRBV20-1 CSARGGVGNQPQHF TGCAGTGCTAGAGGGGGGGTTGGCAATCAGCCCCAGCATTTT
- TRBJ1-5 TRBD1 TRBV6-2/TRBV6-3 CASSPRDRRNQPQHF TGTGCCAGCAGTCCCCGGGACAGGCGTAATCAGCCCCAGCATTTT
- TRBJ2-5 TRBD2 TRBV5-1 CASSTRRREGQETQYF TGCGCCAGCAGTACGAGAAGGCGGGAGGGCCAAGAGACCCAGTACTTC
many TRBJ2-7 TRBD1 TRBV27 CASRRTGGYEQYF TGTGCCAGCAGGCGGACAGGGGGTTACGAGCAGTACTTC
many TRBJ1-5 TRBD1 TRBV2 CASKELARGSNQPQHF TGTGCCAGCAAGGAGTTGGCCAGGGGGTCCAATCAGCCCCAGCATTTT
many TRBJ2-2 - TRBV12-3/TRBV12-4 CASSLSPGHPGTGELFF TGTGCCAGCAGTTTAAGCCCGGGACACCCGGGGACCGGGGAGCTGTTTTTT
- TRBJ2-5 - TRBV20-1 CSAIRDPQETQYF TGCAGTGCTATCCGGGACCCTCAAGAGACCCAGTACTTC
- TRBJ1-1 TRBD1 TRBV29-1 CSGKGQLNTEAFF TGCAGCGGGAAGGGACAGCTAAACACTGAAGCTTTCTTT
- TRBJ1-3 - TRBV27 CASSFQANSGNTIYF TGTGCCAGCAGCTTCCAGGCGAACTCTGGAAACACCATATATTTT
many TRBJ2-5 TRBD1 TRBV29-1 CSVEDGGQAHPPYQETQYF TGCAGCGTTGAAGATGGGGGACAGGCCCATCCACCATACCAAGAGACCCAGTACTTC
many TRBJ2-1 - TRBV6-4 CASSDRGRGEQFF TGTGCCAGCAGTGACAGGGGACGAGGTGAGCAGTTCTTC
many TRBJ1-1 - TRBV7-8 CASIQGLNTEAFF TGTGCCAGCATCCAGGGACTAAACACTGAAGCTTTCTTT
few TRBJ2-7 - TRBV7-2 CASSLGPIYEQYF TGTGCCAGCAGCTTAGGGCCTATCTACGAGCAGTACTTC
few TRBJ1-5 - TRBV20-1 CSARSGDGNQPQHF TGCAGTGCTAGGTCAGGGGATGGCAATCAGCCCCAGCATTTT
- TRBJ2-3 TRBD2 TRBV20-1 CSARVTSGITDTQYF TGCAGTGCTAGAGTAACTAGCGGTATCACAGATACGCAGTATTTT